The TCR beta chain under discussion was sequenced for a study of shared clonotypes between healthy human individuals. Across the study: The study drew on a couple of women and three men aged 18 to 49 as donors.

V was shortened by 2 bases and J by 2 bases, with 12 bases between the two germline ends. The CDR3 is made up of 16 amino acids. Germline CDR1 and CDR2: SGHAT and FQNNGV. Positively selected for CCR7, the CD45RO-negative cells used as naive CD8 cells excluded terminally differentiated effector memory CD45RA+ cells. Every contributor of samples was a Caucasian grown-up residing in Nashville, Tennessee. Study-level results: Non-shared clonotypes had lower generation probabilities than those shared by all four donors.

Worth noting for this clone: No antigen is known for it.

Each subset's genomic DNA was split evenly across several immunoSEQ plates. Data came from immunoSEQ multiplex PCR; TCRdb stores just in-frame clones and leaves some out. Here the sample spans around 1.9 million clones, just under 95% being singletons. The sequenced material came from naive CD8+ T cells from PBMCs. The TCR was taken from a man aged 18 to 30 in good health. Some clones in this sample may be carry-over from other donors' samples. The rearrangement links TRBV11-2 to TRBJ2-2; weak D call: TRBD2 (6 bases). CDR3 sequence (DNA): TGTGCCAGCAGCTTATTCTCGCGGGACAACACCGGGGAGCTGTTTTTT. Translated, it gives CASSLFSRDNTGELFF.